Included here is one T cell receptor (beta chain) sequence, with context. What it recognizes is unknown. These data originate in a study of T cell responses to AZD1222 COVID-19 vaccine. On the study more broadly: The study pooled second doses at about 4 or about 12 weeks.

The repertoire was sequenced with immunoSEQ multiplex PCR; TCRdb's copy has only in-frame clones and lacks some. Among more than 150,000 clones listed, about nine tenths were seen once. General study results and limits: Among spike-specific TCRs, nearly half reportedly target unmutated variant regions. Increased Spike-specific TCR breadth and depth were observed after two AZD1222 doses. Among the donors, most were white British and more were female, and clonal diversity was possibly underestimated.

J lost 6 bases, V lost 2 bases, and 9 bases had no gene match. Germline values: CDR1 SGHNT, CDR2 YENEEA. The CDR3 contains 15 residues. This clonotype was obtained from an adult in good health. This specimen consisted of peripheral blood, obtained on day 0 of AZD1222 vaccination. The chain is built from TRBV11-3 and TRBJ2-5; 7 bases line up with TRBD2. The CDR3 loop reads CASSLLDGGRKTQYF. The CDR3 nucleotides are TGTGCCAGCAGCTTACTTGACGGGGGGAGGAAGACCCAGTACTTC.